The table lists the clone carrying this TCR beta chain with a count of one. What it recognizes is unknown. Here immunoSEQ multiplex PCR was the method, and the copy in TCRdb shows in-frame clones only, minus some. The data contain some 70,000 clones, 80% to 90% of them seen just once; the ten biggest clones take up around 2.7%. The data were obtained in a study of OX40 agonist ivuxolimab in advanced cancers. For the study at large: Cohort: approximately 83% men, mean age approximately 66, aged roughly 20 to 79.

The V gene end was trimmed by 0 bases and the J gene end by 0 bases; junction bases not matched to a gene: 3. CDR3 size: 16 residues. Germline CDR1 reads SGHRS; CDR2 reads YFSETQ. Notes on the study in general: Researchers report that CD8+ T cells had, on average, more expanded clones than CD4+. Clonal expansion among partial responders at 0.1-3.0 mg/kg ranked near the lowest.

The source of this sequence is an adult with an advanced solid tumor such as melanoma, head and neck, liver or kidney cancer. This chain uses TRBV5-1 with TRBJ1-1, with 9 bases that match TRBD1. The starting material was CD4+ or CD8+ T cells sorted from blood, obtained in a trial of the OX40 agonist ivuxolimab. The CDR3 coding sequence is TGCGCCAGCAGCTTGGGTAACAGGGGGCTGAACACTGAAGCTTTCTTT. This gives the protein CASSLGNRGLNTEAFF.